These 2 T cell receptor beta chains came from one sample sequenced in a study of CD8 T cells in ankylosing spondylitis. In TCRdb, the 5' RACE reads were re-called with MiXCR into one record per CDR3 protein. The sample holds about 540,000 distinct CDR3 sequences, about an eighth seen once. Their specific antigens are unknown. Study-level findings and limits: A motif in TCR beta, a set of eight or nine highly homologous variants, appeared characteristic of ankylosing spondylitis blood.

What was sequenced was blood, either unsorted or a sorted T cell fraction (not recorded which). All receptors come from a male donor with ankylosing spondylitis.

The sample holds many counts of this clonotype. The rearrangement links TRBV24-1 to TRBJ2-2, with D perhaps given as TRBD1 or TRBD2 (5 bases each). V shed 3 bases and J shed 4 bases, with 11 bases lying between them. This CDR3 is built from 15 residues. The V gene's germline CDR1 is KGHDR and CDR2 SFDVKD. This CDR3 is CATSDPGTPTGELFF. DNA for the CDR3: TGTGCCACCAGTGATCCCGGGACCCCCACCGGGGAGCTGTTTTTT.

The CDR3 bases are TGCAGTGCCCCCTGGACGAACACCGGGGAGCTGTTTTTT. It yields the protein CSAPWTNTGELFF. V is TRBV20-1 and J is TRBJ2-2; D unresolved. Trimming pared 6 bases from V and 0 bases from J, leaving 8 bases between. There are 13 residues in the CDR3. Germline CDR1 DFQATT, CDR2 SNEGSKA (reference sequence).